This T cell receptor beta chain was captured by sequencing in a study of blood T cell repertoires in COVID-19. Turning to the study itself: Acute-phase and convalescent COVID-19 samples originated in the United States, Italy and Spain. T cells, B-cell-depleted T cells, or PBMCs supplied cDNA or gDNA.

In the authors' workflow: Counts of nucleated cells, estimated from reference gene primer amplification, were obtained. Using immunoSEQ multiplex PCR, the repertoire was profiled, and TCRdb retains in-frame clones only, with some absent. Clonal size and the V and J genes are those of that table, whereas D and trimming came from the DNA. The sample includes about 260,000 clones, over 80% of them seen just once. Germline loops: CDR1 SEHNR, CDR2 FQNEAQ (reference sequence). The CDR3 sequence is 15 residues long. Trimming took 4 bases from V and 6 from J; bases not matched to a gene: 11. Seattle cases were enrolled at active infection and followed longitudinally.

The specimen was peripheral blood. The sequence was collected from a woman aged 70-85 years with COVID-19, enrolled during active disease. The V call is TRBV7-9, the J call TRBJ2-7, with 8 bases matching TRBD1. For the CDR3, the DNA is TGTGCCAGCAGCTCTGGACAGGGTGGTCCTCTCGAGCAGTACTTC. Translating it yields CASSSGQGGPLEQYF.